The 2 T cell receptor beta chains reported below all come from one sample, sequenced in a study of blood T cell repertoires in COVID-19. Method: immunoSEQ multiplex PCR; TCRdb's copy keeps in-frame clones and lacks some. The profile shows some 110,000 clones, 75% to 90% of them singletons. Sequenced input: peripheral blood. Receptors originate from a man aged 40-49 years with acute or convalescent COVID-19.

The chain is built from TRBV7-9 and TRBJ2-1; the D gene is possibly TRBD2 (7 bases). The germline CDR1 and CDR2 sequences are SEHNR and FQNEAQ (reference sequence). The germline V and J ends were trimmed by 2 bases and 5 bases, with 13 bases remaining between them. CDR3 length: 15 residues. The CDR3, as DNA: TGTGCCAGCAGCTTAAGAGGGGGGGTGAACAATGAGCAGTTCTTC. Amino acid sequence: CASSLRGGVNNEQFF.

This chain uses TRBV3-1 (or the pseudogene TRBV3-2) with TRBJ2-1; 13 bases are a match to TRBD2. J gave up 7 bases and V 4 bases, and 10 bases lay outside the gene matches. Per the germline V gene, CDR1 is LGHDT and CDR2 is YNNKEL (reference sequence). The CDR3 runs to 17 residues. This chain's CDR3 is CASSPTSLAGGGNEQFF. CDR3 coding DNA: TGTGCCAGCAGCCCCACCTCACTAGCGGGAGGGGGAAATGAGCAGTTCTTC.